This note documents a single T cell receptor beta chain sequence. This record belongs to a study of blood T cells in healthy people across ages. Next came a second PCR, run for about 6 to 12 cycles, which used a sample-barcoded 5' primer along with a J-beta primer mix. The yield of each sample was at least 3 million CDR3-containing paired-end reads. MiXCR, run by TCRdb on the 5' RACE reads, gives a single entry per CDR3 protein. The sample has some 860,000 distinct CDR3 sequences; approximately 53% are singletons. The sequence derives from a man aged 40-49 years in good health. Sequenced sample: blood.

The CDR3 nucleotides are TGCAGTGCTGAGGACAGGGGAAACTATGGCTACACCTTC. As protein: CSAEDRGNYGYTF. The chain carries TRBV20-1 and TRBJ1-2; 9 nucleotides match TRBD1. V lost 5 bases to trimming and J lost 2 bases; unmatched junction nucleotides: 3. The CDR3 extends over 13 amino acids. Germline CDR1 DFQATT, CDR2 SNEGSKA (reference sequence).